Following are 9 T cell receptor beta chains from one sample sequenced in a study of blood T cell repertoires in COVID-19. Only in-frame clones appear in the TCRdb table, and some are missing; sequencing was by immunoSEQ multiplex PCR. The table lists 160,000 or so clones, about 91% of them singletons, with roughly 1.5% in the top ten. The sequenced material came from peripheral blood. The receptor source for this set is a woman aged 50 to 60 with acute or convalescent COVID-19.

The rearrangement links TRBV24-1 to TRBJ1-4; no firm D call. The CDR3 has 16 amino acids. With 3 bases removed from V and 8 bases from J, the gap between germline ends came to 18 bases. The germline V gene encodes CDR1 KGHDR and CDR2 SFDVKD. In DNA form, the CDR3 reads TGTGCCACCAGTGATCCGGGAGGGAGCCGTCCCGAAAAACTGTTTTTT. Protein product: CATSDPGGSRPEKLFF.

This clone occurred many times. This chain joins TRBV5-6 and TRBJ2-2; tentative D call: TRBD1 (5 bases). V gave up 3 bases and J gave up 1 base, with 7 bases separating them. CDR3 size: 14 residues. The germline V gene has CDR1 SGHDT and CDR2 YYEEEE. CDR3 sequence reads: CASSYDRNTGELFF. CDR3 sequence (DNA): TGTGCCAGCAGCTACGACAGGAACACCGGGGAGCTGTTTTTT.

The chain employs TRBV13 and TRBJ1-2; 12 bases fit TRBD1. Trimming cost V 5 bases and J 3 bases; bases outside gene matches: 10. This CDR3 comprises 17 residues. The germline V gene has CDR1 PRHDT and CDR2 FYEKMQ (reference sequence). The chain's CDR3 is CASSAMSGQGAYYGYTF. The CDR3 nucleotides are TGTGCCAGCAGCGCCATGTCGGGACAGGGGGCGTACTATGGCTACACCTTC. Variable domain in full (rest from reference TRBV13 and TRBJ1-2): AAGVIQSPRHLIKEKRETATLKCYPIPRHDTVYWYQQGPGQDPQFLISFYEKMQSDKGSIPDRFSAQQFSDYHSELNMSSLELGDSALYFCASSAMSGQGAYYGYTFGSGTRLTVV.

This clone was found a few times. The CDR3 DNA reads as TGTGCCAGCAGCCGGGGAGGGGCTCCCCAAAGAGAGACCCAGTACTTC. Translated: CASSRGGAPQRETQYF. The rearrangement links TRBV5-5 to TRBJ2-5; 7 nucleotides line up with TRBD2. The CDR3 sequence is 16 residues long. CDR1 is SGHKS, CDR2 YYEKEE, per germline (reference sequence). With V trimmed by 4 bases and J by 4 bases, 13 bases remained unmatched. Combining the CDR3 with reference TRBV5-5 and TRBJ2-5 gives the whole variable domain DAGVTQSPTHLIKTRGQQVTLRCSPISGHKSVSWYQQVLGQGPQFIFQYYEKEERGRGNFPDRFSARQFPNYSSELNVNALLLGDSALYLCASSRGGAPQRETQYFGPGTRLLVL.

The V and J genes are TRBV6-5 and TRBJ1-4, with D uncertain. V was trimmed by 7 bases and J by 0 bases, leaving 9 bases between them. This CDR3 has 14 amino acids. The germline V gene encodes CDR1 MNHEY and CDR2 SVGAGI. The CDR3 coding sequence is TGTGCCAGCACCCACGGGACAACTAATGAAAAACTGTTTTTT. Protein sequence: CASTHGTTNEKLFF.

The DNA for the CDR3 is TGTGCCACCAGCGCCCGGGGGGACGAGCAGTACTTC. It yields the protein CATSARGDEQYF. V is TRBV24-1 and J is TRBJ2-7, with TRBD2 identical over 7 bases. The CDR3 sequence is 12 residues long. The germline V gene has CDR1 KGHDR and CDR2 SFDVKD. Trimming at V came to 7 bases and at J to 5 bases, leaving 4 bases not matched to a gene.

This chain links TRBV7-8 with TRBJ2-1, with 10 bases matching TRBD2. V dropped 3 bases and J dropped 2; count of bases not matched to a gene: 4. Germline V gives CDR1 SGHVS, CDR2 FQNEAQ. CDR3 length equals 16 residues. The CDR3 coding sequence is TGTGCCAGCAGCTTGAGACTAGCGGGCGCCTACAATGAGCAGTTCTTC. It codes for CASSLRLAGAYNEQFF.

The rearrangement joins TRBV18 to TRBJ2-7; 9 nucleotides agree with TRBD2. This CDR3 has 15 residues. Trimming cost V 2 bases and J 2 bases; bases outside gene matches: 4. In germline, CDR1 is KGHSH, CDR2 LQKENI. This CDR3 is CASSPSTSGTYEQYF. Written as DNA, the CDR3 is TGTGCCAGCTCACCATCGACTAGCGGAACCTACGAGCAGTACTTC.

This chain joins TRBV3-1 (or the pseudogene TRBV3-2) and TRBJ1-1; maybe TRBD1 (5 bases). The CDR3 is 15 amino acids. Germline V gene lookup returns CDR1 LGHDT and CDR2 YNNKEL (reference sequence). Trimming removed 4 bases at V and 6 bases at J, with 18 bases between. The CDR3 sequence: CASSPWDRGVSEAFF. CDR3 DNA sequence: TGTGCCAGCAGCCCATGGGATCGGGGGGTTTCTGAAGCTTTCTTT.